These 7 T cell receptor beta chains share one sample of origin, sequenced in a study of cytomegalovirus exposure and HLA in healthy donors. Method: immunoSEQ multiplex PCR; TCRdb's copy keeps in-frame clones and lacks some. This sample carries some 150,000 clones, less than 95% of them seen once, and the ten largest clones take around 1.9%. The specimen sequenced was PBMCs. The receptor source for this set is a man aged 18 to 29 in good health and CMV-seropositive.

This clone was seen only once. The chain links TRBV5-1 to TRBJ1-2; tentatively, D is TRBD1 (6 bases). V was cut by 2 bases and J by 5 bases, with 10 bases left in between. The CDR3 consists of 13 residues. Germline-derived CDR1 and CDR2 are SGHRS and YFSETQ. This CDR3 reads CASSLGRGYGYTF. The CDR3 region has the DNA TGCGCCAGCAGCTTAGGCAGGGGATATGGCTACACCTTC.

The rearrangement uses TRBV27 and TRBJ1-1; tentatively, D is TRBD1 (6 bases). Germline CDR1 MNHEY, CDR2 SMNVEV (reference sequence). This CDR3 is built from 14 residues. Trimming took off 6 bases at V and 0 bases at J, with 11 bases between the two ends. CDR3 DNA sequence: TGTGCCAGCAGCCCAGGGGATGTGAACACTGAAGCTTTCTTT. It encodes CASSPGDVNTEAFF.

The V and J genes are TRBV6-5 and TRBJ2-5; 7 positions match TRBD1. The CDR3 is 15 residues long. With V trimmed by 0 bases and J by 5 bases, 6 bases remained unmatched. CDR1 is MNHEY and CDR2 is SVGAGI in the germline V gene. CDR3 in DNA: TGTGCCAGCAGTTACTCGAGACAGGGTAGCGAGACCCAGTACTTC. Protein sequence: CASSYSRQGSETQYF.

The rearrangement joins TRBV30 to TRBJ2-6; TRBD1 might be the D (6 bases). Germline V CDR1 and CDR2: GTSNPN, SVGIG (reference sequence). The CDR3 contains 22 residues. The V and J ends lost 0 bases and 0 bases respectively, with 27 bases between them. CDR3 in DNA: TGTGCCTGGAGTGTAGTTCGCGTATTCGTGGGGGCGGCCGACTCTGGGGCCAACGTCCTGACTTTC. This codes for CAWSVVRVFVGAADSGANVLTF.

The J gene is TRBJ1-2, the V gene TRBV29-1; the match to TRBD1 covers 7 bases. V was clipped by 2 bases and J by 4 bases; unmatched bases: 7. In germline, CDR1 is SQVTM, CDR2 ANQGSEA. The CDR3 consists of 14 residues. The CDR3, as DNA: TGCAGCGTTGAAACGACAGGGATCGCCTATGGCTACACCTTC. Encoded protein: CSVETTGIAYGYTF.

The chain links TRBV10-3 to TRBJ2-7, with TRBD2 matching 10 bases. Germline CDR1 is ENHRY and CDR2 is SYGVKD. J was trimmed by 2 bases and V by 3 bases; bases with no gene match: 1. The CDR3 extends over 14 amino acids. DNA of the CDR3: TGTGCCATCAGTGAACTAGCGGGGACCTACGAGCAGTACTTC. Encoded protein: CAISELAGTYEQYF.

In its sample, this clone was seen once. The chain combines TRBV27 with TRBJ2-7; TRBD1 agrees at 9 bases. The germline gives CDR1 MNHEY, CDR2 SMNVEV (reference sequence). The V and J ends lost 4 bases and 6 bases, in that order; junction bases with no gene match: 4. CDR3 length equals 13 residues. CDR3 residues: CASSWDRVSEQYF. The CDR3 DNA reads as TGTGCCAGCAGTTGGGACAGGGTGAGCGAGCAGTACTTC.